Below are 18 T cell receptor beta chains sequenced from a single sample in a study of vaccination effects on CD4 cells after COVID-19. Pools of viral peptides were used by the ViraFEST assay to expand antigen-specific CD4+ T cells ahead of sequencing. Researchers isolated CD4+ T cells once about eleven days of culture had elapsed. It was two doses of either the BNT162b2 or mRNA-1273 vaccine that participants received. Which antigens these TCRs recognize remains unknown. TCRdb's table, derived via immunoSEQ multiplex PCR, lists solely in-frame clones and lacks some. The sample lists tens of thousands of clones, around 80% seen once, with approximately 1.6% in the top ten. The sample in question was CD4+ T cells from PBMCs cultured with HCoV-NL63 spike peptides, obtained after COVID-19 vaccination. These receptors originate from a human donor who received a COVID-19 vaccine. Some clones in this sample may be carry-over from other donors' samples.

The chain is built from TRBV7-2 and TRBJ2-2; 7 bases fit TRBD1. The germline gives CDR1 SGHTA, CDR2 FQGNSA. The J segment lost 4 bases and the V segment lost 5 bases, leaving 7 bases of the junction unmatched. This CDR3 comprises 15 residues. The CDR3 here is CASSLWTGSTGELFF. DNA for the CDR3: TGTGCCAGCAGCCTCTGGACAGGTAGCACCGGGGAGCTGTTTTTT.

V gene TRBV19 combines with J gene TRBJ2-2, with D possibly TRBD2 on 5 matching bases. The CDR3 sequence is 13 residues long. V lost 4 bases, J lost 3 bases, and 6 bases lay in between. Germline V lookup: CDR1 LNHDA, CDR2 SQIVND (reference sequence). CDR3 sequence reads: CASSKRDTGELFF. The CDR3 nucleotides are TGTGCCAGTAGTAAGAGGGACACCGGGGAGCTGTTTTTT.

This chain links TRBV24-1 with TRBJ2-2; D is tentatively TRBD1 or TRBD2 (8 bases each). This CDR3 contains 19 residues. The germline V and J ends were trimmed by 6 bases and 4 bases, with 26 bases remaining between them. Looked up from germline, CDR1 is KGHDR and CDR2 is SFDVKD. The CDR3 here is CATSRGGIQGGLSTGELFF. In DNA, the CDR3 is TGTGCCACCAGTCGGGGGGGAATACAGGGGGGCCTCTCCACCGGGGAGCTGTTTTTT.

The gene calls are TRBV5-1 and TRBJ2-1, with a weak D call TRBD2 (6 bases). The CDR3 totals 15 residues. CDR1 and CDR2 from the germline V gene are SGHRS and YFSETQ. V was shortened by 0 bases and J by 7 bases, with 14 bases between the two germline ends. The CDR3 is CASSLGGGMGNEQFF. The CDR3, as DNA: TGCGCCAGCAGCTTGGGTGGAGGGATGGGAAATGAGCAGTTCTTC.

This rearrangement joins TRBV7-9 to TRBJ1-1; D is ambiguous. The germline V gene encodes CDR1 SEHNR and CDR2 FQNEAQ (reference sequence). CDR3 length equals 14 residues. Trimming stripped 1 base from V and 0 bases from J, with 6 bases between. Here the CDR3 DNA reads TGTGCCAGCAGCTTAGGGAATATGAACACTGAAGCTTTCTTT. This gives the protein CASSLGNMNTEAFF. The complete variable domain, with remaining parts taken from reference TRBV7-9 and TRBJ1-1, reads DTGVSQNPRHKITKRGQNVTFRCDPISEHNRLYWYRQTLGQGPEFLTYFQNEAQLEKSRLLSDRFSAERPKGSFSTLEIQRTEQGDSAMYLCASSLGNMNTEAFFGQGTRLTVV.

The chain employs TRBV18 and TRBJ2-1, with TRBD1 as a possible D gene (5 bases). The germline CDR1 and CDR2 sequences are KGHSH and LQKENI. Trimming pared 6 bases from V and 4 bases from J, leaving 13 bases between. This CDR3 spans 14 amino acids. The CDR3 nucleotides are TGTGCCAGCTCCCCCTTAAGACAGTACAATGAGCAGTTCTTC. Amino acids: CASSPLRQYNEQFF.

The genes are TRBV5-1 and TRBJ2-1, with TRBD2 matching over 8 bases. CDR1 is SGHRS and CDR2 is YFSETQ in the germline V gene. The CDR3 sequence is 16 residues long. Unmatched junction bases numbered 11, after V lost 4 bases and J lost 5 bases. The CDR3 DNA follows: TGCGCCAGCAGCCTATATAGCGGGGCCCTAGACAATGAGCAGTTCTTC. Its translation: CASSLYSGALDNEQFF. The full variable domain, with the rest looked up from reference TRBV5-1 and TRBJ2-1, is KAGVTQTPRYLIKTRGQQVTLSCSPISGHRSVSWYQQTPGQGLQFLFEYFSETQRNKGNFPGRFSGRQFSNSRSEMNVSTLELGDSALYLCASSLYSGALDNEQFFGPGTRLTVL.

The CDR3 DNA follows: TGCGCCAGCAGCCCAAGACGGGAAACCGCCTACAATGAGCAGTTCTTC. Its translation: CASSPRRETAYNEQFF. V and J are TRBV4-1 and TRBJ2-1, with D perhaps TRBD2 (5 bases). Deletions cut 4 bases from V and 2 bases from J, with 15 bases between. Per germline, CDR1 MGHRA and CDR2 YSYEKL. CDR3 length: 16 amino acids.

The chain joins TRBV6-5 to TRBJ1-1; D is perhaps TRBD1 (5 bases). Germline values: CDR1 MNHEY, CDR2 SVGAGI. The germline V and J ends were trimmed by 8 bases and 0 bases, with 10 bases remaining between them. This CDR3 is built from 13 residues. The CDR3 DNA is TGTGCCAGCCCAGGGCGGATGAACACTGAAGCTTTCTTT. Amino acid sequence: CASPGRMNTEAFF.

The rearrangement links TRBV9 to TRBJ2-3; the match to TRBD2 covers 8 bases. The length of the CDR3 is 16 residues. Germline trimming cut 3 bases from V and 4 bases from J; bases unmatched to any gene: 10. The germline gives CDR1 SGDLS, CDR2 YYNGEE. The CDR3 DNA sequence: TGTGCCAGCAGCGCCTCCGGGACTAGTTTATCAGATACGCAGTATTTT. Amino acids: CASSASGTSLSDTQYF.

CDR3 loop: CASSSVDRGGNTEAFF. CDR3 nucleotides: TGTGCCAGCAGTTCAGTTGACAGGGGTGGGAACACTGAAGCTTTCTTT. The V and J genes are TRBV6-5 and TRBJ1-1; 8 nucleotides match TRBD1. Germline V gene sequence: CDR1 MNHEY, CDR2 SVGAGI. This CDR3 comprises 16 residues. V dropped 4 bases and J dropped 1; count of bases not matched to a gene: 8.

The chain carries TRBV10-3 and TRBJ1-1; no firm D call. The CDR3 is 13 amino acids. The V gene's germline CDR1 is ENHRY and CDR2 SYGVKD. V was shortened by 6 bases and J by 3 bases, with 11 bases between the two germline ends. The CDR3 DNA is TGTGCCATCAGGCCCAGAACGGACACTGAAGCTTTCTTT. This encodes CAIRPRTDTEAFF.

The chain has TRBV7-3 and TRBJ2-2; no clear D gene. This CDR3 contains 16 residues. V lost 0 bases and J 0 bases, leaving 8 bases between the germline ends. Germline-derived CDR1 and CDR2 are SGHTA and FQGTGA. The CDR3 spells CASSLTRTANTGELFF. The CDR3 nucleotides are TGTGCCAGCAGCTTAACTCGGACCGCGAACACCGGGGAGCTGTTTTTT.

This chain links TRBV7-3 with TRBJ1-6; tentative D call: TRBD1 (6 bases). V was trimmed by 5 bases and J by 8 bases, leaving 19 bases between them. Germline assignment: CDR1 SGHTA and CDR2 FQGTGA. This CDR3 region has 16 residues. The chain's CDR3 is CASSQKGHPGDSPLHF. The CDR3 nucleotides are TGTGCCAGCAGCCAGAAGGGACACCCTGGGGATTCACCCCTCCACTTT.

The J gene is TRBJ2-1, the V gene TRBV11-3; D call uncertain. Germline loops: CDR1 SGHNT, CDR2 YENEEA. Between the trimmed V and J ends, which lost 2 bases and 4 bases, there was a span of 12 bases. The CDR3 totals 15 residues. The DNA of the CDR3 is TGTGCCAGCAGCTTAAGCTCGACTGGATACAATGAGCAGTTCTTC. This sequence encodes CASSLSSTGYNEQFF.

The rearrangement uses TRBV28 and TRBJ2-3, with D maybe TRBD1 (5 bases). Germline loops: CDR1 MDHEN, CDR2 SYDVKM. There are 14 residues in the CDR3. Trimming took off 1 base at V and 4 bases at J, with 9 bases between the two ends. The DNA for the CDR3 is TGTGCCAGCAGTTTATTTCAGGGTCCAGATACGCAGTATTTT. Translation gives CASSLFQGPDTQYF.

This clone appeared once. V usage is TRBV19 and J usage is TRBJ1-3; no reliable D call. Germline loops: CDR1 LNHDA, CDR2 SQIVND (reference sequence). This CDR3 is 15 amino acids long. Trimming shortened V by 3 bases and J by 0 bases, and 9 bases separated the two germline ends. The CDR3 nucleotides read TGTGCCAGTAGTATCGAGTCCTCCTCTGGAAACACCATATATTTT. The encoded protein is CASSIESSSGNTIYF.

The genes are TRBV27 and TRBJ1-6; no definite D call. Per the germline V gene, CDR1 is MNHEY and CDR2 is SMNVEV (reference sequence). Trimming shortened V by 1 base and J by 15 bases, and 10 bases separated the two germline ends. The CDR3 has 12 residues. CDR3 residues: CASSLWGGILHF. The DNA for the CDR3 is TGTGCCAGCAGTTTATGGGGTGGGATCCTCCACTTT.